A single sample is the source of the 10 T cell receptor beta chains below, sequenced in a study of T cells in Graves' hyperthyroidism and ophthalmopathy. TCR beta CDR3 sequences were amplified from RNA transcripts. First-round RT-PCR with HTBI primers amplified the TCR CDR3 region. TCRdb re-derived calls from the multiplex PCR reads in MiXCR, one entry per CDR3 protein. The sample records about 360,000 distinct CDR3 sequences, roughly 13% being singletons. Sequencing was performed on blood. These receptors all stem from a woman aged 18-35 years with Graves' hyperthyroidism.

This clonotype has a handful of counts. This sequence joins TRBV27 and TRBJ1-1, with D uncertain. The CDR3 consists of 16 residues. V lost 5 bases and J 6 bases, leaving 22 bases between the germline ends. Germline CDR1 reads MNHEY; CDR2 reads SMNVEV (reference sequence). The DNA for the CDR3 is TGTGCCAGCAGTCCGATCCCTGGCATAAAACCGCCTGAAGCTTTCTTT. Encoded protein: CASSPIPGIKPPEAFF.

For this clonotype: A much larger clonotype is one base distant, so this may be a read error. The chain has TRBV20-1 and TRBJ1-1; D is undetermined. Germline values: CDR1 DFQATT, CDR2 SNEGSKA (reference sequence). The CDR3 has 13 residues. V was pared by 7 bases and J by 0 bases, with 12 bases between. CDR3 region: CSDPTQLNTEAFF. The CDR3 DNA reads TGCAGTGATCCTACCCAATTGAACACTGAAGCTTTCTTT.

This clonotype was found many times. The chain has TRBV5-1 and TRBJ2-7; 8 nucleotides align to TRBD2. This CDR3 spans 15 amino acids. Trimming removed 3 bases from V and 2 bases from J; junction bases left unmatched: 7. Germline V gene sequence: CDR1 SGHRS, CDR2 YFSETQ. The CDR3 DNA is TGCGCCAGCAGCTCCTCCGGGGGGGGACCCTACGAGCAGTACTTC. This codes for CASSSSGGGPYEQYF.

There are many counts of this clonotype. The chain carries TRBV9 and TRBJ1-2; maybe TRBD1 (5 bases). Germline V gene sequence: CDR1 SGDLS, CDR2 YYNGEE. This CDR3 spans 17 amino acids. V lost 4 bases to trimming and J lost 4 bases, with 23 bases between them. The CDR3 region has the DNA TGTGCCAGCAGCCCTGGGACCGAAGGGAGGTTGAGCTATGGCTACACCTTC. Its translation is CASSPGTEGRLSYGYTF.

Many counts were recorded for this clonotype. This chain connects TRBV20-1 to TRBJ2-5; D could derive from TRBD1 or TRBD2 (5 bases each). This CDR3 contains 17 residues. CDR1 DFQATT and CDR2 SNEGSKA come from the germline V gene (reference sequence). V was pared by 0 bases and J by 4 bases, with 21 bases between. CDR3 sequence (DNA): TGCAGTGCTAGAGATGTTTGGGGGAAAATGTTTGCAGAGACCCAGTACTTC. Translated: CSARDVWGKMFAETQYF.

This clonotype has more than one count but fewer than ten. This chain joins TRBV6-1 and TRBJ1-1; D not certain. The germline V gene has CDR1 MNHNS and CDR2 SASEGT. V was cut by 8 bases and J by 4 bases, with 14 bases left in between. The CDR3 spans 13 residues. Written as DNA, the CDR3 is TGTGCCAGCGACCCACCGCCCACCACTGAAGCTTTCTTT. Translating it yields CASDPPPTTEAFF.

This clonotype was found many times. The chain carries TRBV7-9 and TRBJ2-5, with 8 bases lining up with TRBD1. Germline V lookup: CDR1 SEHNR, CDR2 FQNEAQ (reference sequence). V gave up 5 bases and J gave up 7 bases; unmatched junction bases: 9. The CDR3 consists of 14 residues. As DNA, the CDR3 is TGTGCCAGCAGCCCAAGACAGGGGAAAGGGACCCAGTACTTC. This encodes CASSPRQGKGTQYF.

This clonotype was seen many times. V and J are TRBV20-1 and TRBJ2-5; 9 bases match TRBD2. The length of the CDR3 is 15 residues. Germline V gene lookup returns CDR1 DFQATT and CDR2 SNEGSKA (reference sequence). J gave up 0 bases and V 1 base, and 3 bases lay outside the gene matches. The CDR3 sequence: CSARGLAGDQETQYF. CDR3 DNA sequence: TGCAGTGCTAGAGGTTTAGCGGGGGACCAAGAGACCCAGTACTTC.

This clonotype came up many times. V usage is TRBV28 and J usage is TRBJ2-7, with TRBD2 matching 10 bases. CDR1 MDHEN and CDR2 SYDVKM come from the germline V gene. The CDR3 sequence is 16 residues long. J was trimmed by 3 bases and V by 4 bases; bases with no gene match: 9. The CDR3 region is CASSSIGTSEGYEQYF. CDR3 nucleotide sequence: TGTGCCAGCAGTTCTATCGGGACTAGCGAGGGCTACGAGCAGTACTTC.

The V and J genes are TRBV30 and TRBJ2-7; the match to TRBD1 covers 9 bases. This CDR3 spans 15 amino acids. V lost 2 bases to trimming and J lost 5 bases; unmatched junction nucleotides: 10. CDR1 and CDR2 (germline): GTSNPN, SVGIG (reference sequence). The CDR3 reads CAWSRYRDRDHEQYF. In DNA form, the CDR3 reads TGTGCCTGGAGTAGATACCGGGACAGGGACCACGAGCAGTACTTC.